The sequence of this T cell receptor (beta chain) was determined in a study of blood T cell repertoires in COVID-19. Overall study: Donors in the United States, Italy and Spain gave samples during acute or convalescent COVID-19.

Sequencing used immunoSEQ multiplex PCR; TCRdb keeps in-frame clones, though not all of them. The table lists about 140,000 clones, 60% to 80% of them singletons, with over 9.5% in the top ten. Germline trimming cut 5 bases from V and 1 base from J; bases unmatched to any gene: 5. Germline assignment: CDR1 MNHEY and CDR2 SMNVEV (reference sequence). CDR3 size: 15 residues. The V gene is TRBV27, the J gene TRBJ2-7, with 10 bases fitting TRBD2. This TCR came from a man between 60 and 70 years old who had recovered from COVID-19. The sequencing sample was made of peripheral blood. CDR3 sequence: CASSQRLAGSYEQYF. In DNA form, the CDR3 reads TGTGCCAGCAGTCAACGACTAGCGGGTTCCTACGAGCAGTACTTC.